The 22 T cell receptor beta chains below were found in one sample sequenced in a study of OX40 agonist ivuxolimab in advanced cancers. Sequenced by immunoSEQ multiplex PCR; TCRdb stores in-frame clones only, minus some. Among over 80,000 clones listed, approximately 91% were seen once. The input for sequencing was CD4+ or CD8+ T cells sorted from blood, taken in a trial of the OX40 agonist ivuxolimab. These receptors all stem from an adult with an advanced solid tumor such as melanoma, head and neck, liver or kidney cancer.

The rearrangement joins TRBV19 to TRBJ2-3; D is undetermined. Trimming shortened V by 4 bases and J by 1 base, and 12 bases separated the two germline ends. Germline values: CDR1 LNHDA, CDR2 SQIVND (reference sequence). CDR3 length: 15 amino acids. In nucleotides, the CDR3 is TGTGCCAGTAGTACCGCTACGGGTGGCACAGATACGCAGTATTTT. This encodes CASSTATGGTDTQYF.

The chain carries TRBV6-6 and TRBJ1-5; D unclear. In germline, CDR1 is MNHNY, CDR2 SVGAGI (reference sequence). This CDR3 spans 15 amino acids. V lost 8 bases, J lost 4 bases, and 18 bases lay in between. This CDR3 is CASRGSLRGNQPQHF. The CDR3 DNA reads as TGTGCCAGCCGTGGTAGCCTAAGAGGAAATCAGCCCCAGCATTTT.

This chain links TRBV27 with TRBJ2-7; TRBD2 might be the D (7 bases). The CDR3 loop spans 13 amino acids. Germline V CDR1 and CDR2: MNHEY, SMNVEV (reference sequence). The V end was cut by 5 bases, the J end by 7 bases, with 15 bases between. The CDR3 nucleotides are TGTGCCAGCAGTAGGGGGGGGCTGAGGGAGCAGTACTTC. Its translation: CASSRGGLREQYF.

The genes are TRBV6-6 and TRBJ2-1; 7 nucleotides match TRBD1. In germline, CDR1 is MNHNY, CDR2 SVGAGI (reference sequence). The J segment lost 5 bases and the V segment lost 6 bases, leaving 10 bases of the junction unmatched. The CDR3 runs 15 residues. The CDR3 protein is CASSTSGTVDNEQFF. CDR3 DNA sequence: TGTGCCAGCAGCACGTCCGGGACAGTAGACAATGAGCAGTTCTTC.

This chain joins TRBV30 and TRBJ2-4; D is perhaps TRBD1 or TRBD2 (5 bases each). V lost 4 bases and J lost 5, with 15 bases in between. Germline V lookup: CDR1 GTSNPN, CDR2 SVGIG (reference sequence). The CDR3 is made up of 14 amino acids. The CDR3 reads CAWTPGPRENIQYF. The DNA of the CDR3 is TGTGCCTGGACCCCGGGACCAAGGGAAAACATTCAGTACTTC. The entire variable domain, with the rest obtained from reference TRBV30 and TRBJ2-4, is as follows: SQTIHQWPATLVQPVGSPLSLECTVEGTSNPNLYWYRQAAGRGLQLLFYSVGIGQISSEVPQNLSASRPQDRQFILSSKKLLLSDSGFYLCAWTPGPRENIQYFGAGTRLSVL.

This rearrangement joins TRBV11-3 to TRBJ2-7, with D maybe TRBD2 (5 bases). V lost 5 bases to trimming and J lost 1 base, with 12 bases between them. CDR1 is SGHNT and CDR2 is YENEEA in the germline V gene. The CDR3 has 14 amino acids. The CDR3 is CASSRRGSSYEQYF. Written as DNA, the CDR3 is TGTGCCAGCAGCCGAAGAGGGAGTTCCTACGAGCAGTACTTC.

The chain carries TRBV7-2 and TRBJ2-1; TRBD2 matches 7 bases. This CDR3 has 15 residues. Germline trimming cut 7 bases from V and 5 bases from J; bases unmatched to any gene: 11. The germline V gene has CDR1 SGHTA and CDR2 FQGNSA. The CDR3 reads CASNPLAVTHNEQFF. CDR3 nucleotide sequence: TGTGCCAGCAACCCCCTAGCGGTTACCCACAATGAGCAGTTCTTC.

This clone was seen only a few times. This rearrangement joins TRBV27 to TRBJ1-5, with no clear D. This CDR3 region has 13 residues. In germline, CDR1 is MNHEY, CDR2 SMNVEV (reference sequence). V dropped 4 bases and J dropped 7 bases, with 11 bases sitting between them. CDR3 nucleotides: TGTGCCAGCAGTTATCGGGCGTACCAGCCCCAGCATTTT. Its translation is CASSYRAYQPQHF.

The chain couples TRBV9 to TRBJ2-2; tentatively, D is TRBD1 (6 bases). The CDR3 has 16 residues. Trimming shortened V by 0 bases and J by 4 bases, and 13 bases separated the two germline ends. Germline CDR1 SGDLS, CDR2 YYNGEE. The CDR3 region is CASSVGQGLRTGELFF. CDR3 nucleotide sequence: TGTGCCAGCAGCGTAGGTCAGGGGCTACGCACCGGGGAGCTGTTTTTT.

The chain has TRBV28 and TRBJ1-6; 7 bases align to TRBD1. There are 15 residues in the CDR3. Germline lookup yields CDR1 MDHEN and CDR2 SYDVKM. Trimming at V came to 2 bases and at J to 7 bases, leaving 5 bases not matched to a gene. This CDR3 reads CASSLPTGSNSPLHF. The CDR3 nucleotides are TGTGCCAGCAGTTTACCGACAGGGAGCAATTCACCCCTCCACTTT.

The gene calls are TRBV18 and TRBJ2-3, with 7 bases identical to TRBD2. Germline lookup yields CDR1 KGHSH and CDR2 LQKENI. The CDR3 is 16 amino acids. Trimming removed 3 bases from V and 1 base from J; junction bases left unmatched: 7. The CDR3 spells CASSPEWAGGTDTQYF. CDR3 nucleotide sequence: TGTGCCAGCTCACCCGAGTGGGCGGGGGGCACAGATACGCAGTATTTT.

The J gene is TRBJ2-7, the V gene TRBV18; perhaps D is TRBD1 or TRBD2 (5 bases each). CDR3 size: 15 residues. Germline-derived CDR1 and CDR2 are KGHSH and LQKENI. Trimming pared 0 bases from V and 3 bases from J, leaving 12 bases between. The CDR3 sequence is CASSPPGLGVYEQYF. DNA for the CDR3: TGTGCCAGCTCACCACCGGGGCTGGGAGTCTACGAGCAGTACTTC. The full variable domain, with the rest looked up from reference TRBV18 and TRBJ2-7, is NAGVMQNPRHLVRRRGQEARLRCSPMKGHSHVYWYRQLPEEGLKFMVYLQKENIIDESGMPKERFSAEFPKEGPSILRIQQVVRGDSAAYFCASSPPGLGVYEQYFGPGTRLTVT.

This CDR3 is CASSQSPSGGSGELFF. CDR3 sequence (DNA): TGCGCCAGCAGCCAGTCACCTAGCGGCGGGTCCGGGGAGCTGTTTTTT. The V and J genes are TRBV4-1 and TRBJ2-2; 7 bases are a match to TRBD2. Germline lookup yields CDR1 MGHRA and CDR2 YSYEKL. The CDR3 runs to 16 residues. V was pared by 3 bases and J by 6 bases, with 10 bases of the junction left unmatched.

The chain employs TRBV6-6 and TRBJ2-7, with 7 bases matching TRBD2. V lost 6 bases and J lost 1; bases outside the gene matches: 12. The germline V gene has CDR1 MNHNY and CDR2 SVGAGI (reference sequence). The CDR3 is made up of 16 amino acids. The DNA for the CDR3 is TGTGCCAGCAGCCGGGGGGACCTTGGGCATTCCTACGAGCAGTACTTC. Translated, it gives CASSRGDLGHSYEQYF.

The gene calls are TRBV18 and TRBJ2-7, with D possibly TRBD2 on 7 matching bases. V lost 3 bases and J lost 1, with 13 bases in between. CDR3 length equals 15 residues. Germline loops: CDR1 KGHSH, CDR2 LQKENI. CDR3 region: CASSPGGGFSYEQYF. The CDR3, as DNA: TGTGCCAGCTCACCTGGGGGGGGCTTTTCCTACGAGCAGTACTTC.

V gene TRBV19 combines with J gene TRBJ2-5; TRBD2 aligns across 7 bases. Trimming removed 10 bases from V and 5 bases from J; junction bases left unmatched: 7. Germline-derived CDR1 and CDR2 are LNHDA and SQIVND (reference sequence). The CDR3 is made up of 12 amino acids. The CDR3 region is CATWGGGETQYF. CDR3 nucleotides: TGTGCCACCTGGGGGGGAGGGGAGACCCAGTACTTC.

This clone was seen a handful of times. The rearrangement links TRBV5-1 to TRBJ1-3; D not resolved. This CDR3 is built from 15 residues. Trimming took off 4 bases at V and 3 bases at J, with 14 bases between the two ends. Per germline, CDR1 SGHRS and CDR2 YFSETQ. This CDR3 reads CASSEGKSVGNTIYF. Written as DNA, the CDR3 is TGCGCCAGCAGCGAAGGTAAATCGGTTGGAAACACCATATATTTT.

The chain uses TRBV6-6 and TRBJ2-7, with 8 bases fitting TRBD1. Germline V gives CDR1 MNHNY, CDR2 SVGAGI (reference sequence). The CDR3 contains 15 residues. Trimming at V came to 6 bases and at J to 2 bases, leaving 9 bases not matched to a gene. CDR3 sequence reads: CASSSISTGAYEQYF. The CDR3 nucleotides read TGTGCCAGCAGCTCGATCTCGACAGGGGCCTACGAGCAGTACTTC.

The V gene is TRBV5-4, the J gene TRBJ1-3; weak D call: TRBD1 (6 bases). The V and J ends lost 2 bases and 4 bases respectively, with 16 bases between them. CDR3 length equals 16 residues. Germline lookup yields CDR1 SGHNT and CDR2 YYREEE (reference sequence). CDR3 DNA sequence: TGTGCCAGCAGCTTTCCAGGGGCCAATTCCGGAAACACCATATATTTT. It is translated as CASSFPGANSGNTIYF.

This clone came up once. V gene TRBV27 combines with J gene TRBJ2-1, with 8 nucleotides matching TRBD2. V lost 7 bases, J lost 4 bases, and 9 bases stayed unmatched. The CDR3 consists of 15 residues. The V gene's germline CDR1 is MNHEY and CDR2 SMNVEV (reference sequence). CDR3 sequence (DNA): TGTGCCAGCATCCGTAGCGGGACGGCTTACAATGAGCAGTTCTTC. This codes for CASIRSGTAYNEQFF.

The chain joins TRBV5-6 to TRBJ2-7, with D perhaps matching TRBD1 (5 bases). V shed 1 base and J shed 5 bases, with 10 bases lying between them. CDR1 and CDR2 (germline): SGHDT, YYEEEE. The CDR3 covers 13 residues. This CDR3 is CASSLRGPDEQYF. DNA of the CDR3: TGTGCCAGCAGCTTGAGGGGCCCGGACGAGCAGTACTTC.

The CDR3 coding sequence is TGTGCCAGCAGTTCAGGTGGGGGCCCCCAGCAGCCCCAGCATTTT. Encoded protein: CASSSGGGPQQPQHF. The rearrangement links TRBV27 to TRBJ1-5, with D possibly matching TRBD1 (6 bases). This CDR3 comprises 15 residues. Germline CDR1 and CDR2: MNHEY and SMNVEV (reference sequence). V was cut by 4 bases and J by 7 bases, with 17 bases left in between.